These 28 T cell receptor beta chains originate from one sample sequenced in a study of blood T cell repertoires in COVID-19. Clones were read by immunoSEQ multiplex PCR, and TCRdb kept only the in-frame ones, dropping some. In the table there are roughly 350,000 clones, around 90% of which are singletons. Specimen: peripheral blood. All receptors derive from a woman aged 18-35 years who had recovered from COVID-19.

The V call is TRBV15, the J call TRBJ2-5; 14 nucleotides agree with TRBD2. With V trimmed by 4 bases and J by 4 bases, 5 bases remained unmatched. Germline V gives CDR1 LNHNV, CDR2 YYDKDF (reference sequence). CDR3 size: 16 residues. This chain's CDR3 is CATSIRLAGGGETQYF. The CDR3 nucleotides are TGTGCCACCAGCATCAGACTAGCGGGAGGGGGAGAGACCCAGTACTTC. The full variable domain, in which reference TRBV15 and TRBJ2-5 provide the parts outside the CDR3, is DAMVIQNPRYQVTQFGKPVTLSCSQTLNHNVMYWYQQKSSQAPKLLFHYYDKDFNNEADTPDNFQSRRPNTSFCFLDIRSPGLGDTAMYLCATSIRLAGGGETQYFGPGTRLLVL.

The chain couples TRBV4-3 to TRBJ1-5; unclear D gene. V was pared by 3 bases and J by 4 bases, with 10 bases between. From germline, CDR1 is LGHNA and CDR2 YSLEER. This CDR3 comprises 14 residues. CDR3 DNA: TGCGCCAGCAGCCAGGGGAGATGGAATCAGCCCCAGCATTTT. This codes for CASSQGRWNQPQHF.

The chain links TRBV4-1 to TRBJ1-5; 8 bases agree with TRBD1. CDR1 MGHRA and CDR2 YSYEKL come from the germline V gene. V shed 4 bases and J 6 bases; nucleotides not matched to a gene: 8. The CDR3 length is 15 residues. The CDR3 DNA reads TGCGCCAGCAGCCGCGGAGACAGGGGTGGTCAGCCCCAGCATTTT. Amino acids: CASSRGDRGGQPQHF.

The chain has TRBV12-3 or TRBV12-4 and TRBJ2-2; no clear D gene. V was pared by 8 bases and J by 8 bases, with 12 bases between. This CDR3 is built from 12 residues. The CDR3 coding sequence is TGTGCCAGCGACTTAGTAAATGGGGAGCTGTTTTTT. Translation: CASDLVNGELFF.

The V and J genes are TRBV5-6 and TRBJ1-5; D is perhaps TRBD1 (5 bases). Germline CDR1 SGHDT, CDR2 YYEEEE. The V end was cut by 1 base, the J end by 2 bases, with 13 bases between. The CDR3 loop spans 16 amino acids. Written as DNA, the CDR3 is TGTGCCAGCAGCTTGACCCAGGGTTTTGGCAATCAGCCCCAGCATTTT. Amino acid sequence: CASSLTQGFGNQPQHF.

The chain links TRBV2 to TRBJ2-7; D perhaps matches TRBD2 (6 bases). Germline V CDR1 and CDR2: SNHLY, FYNNEI. V shed 5 bases and J shed 6 bases, with 14 bases lying between them. This CDR3 is built from 13 residues. CDR3 DNA sequence: TGTGCCAGCAGTTTCGTCTTGGAGGGCGAGCAGTACGTC. Its protein product is CASSFVLEGEQYV.

This clone appeared once. V usage is TRBV7-2 and J usage is TRBJ1-6; no clear D gene. The CDR3 has 16 amino acids. The germline V and J ends were trimmed by 1 base and 9 bases, with 16 bases remaining between them. Germline CDR1 and CDR2: SGHTA and FQGNSA. CDR3 amino acids: CASSLDLGVSGSPLHF. CDR3 sequence (DNA): TGTGCCAGCAGCTTAGACTTGGGAGTATCTGGTTCACCCCTCCACTTT.

V and J are TRBV13 and TRBJ1-1, with 7 bases fitting TRBD1. Trimming took 5 bases from V and 1 from J; bases not matched to a gene: 13. CDR1 PRHDT and CDR2 FYEKMQ come from the germline V gene (reference sequence). The CDR3 contains 17 residues. CDR3 residues: CASSTPPAGQPNTEAFF. Here the CDR3 DNA reads TGTGCCAGCAGCACACCCCCTGCGGGACAGCCGAACACTGAAGCTTTCTTT.

This clone appeared once. Here the CDR3 DNA reads TGTGCCAGCAGCGTCTCTAGCGGGACCACAGATACGCAGTATTTT. Protein product: CASSVSSGTTDTQYF. The rearrangement links TRBV9 to TRBJ2-3; 9 nucleotides match TRBD2. The CDR3 spans 15 residues. CDR1 is SGDLS and CDR2 is YYNGEE in the germline V gene. The trim removed 2 bases at V and 2 bases at J, leaving 3 bases unmatched.

The rearrangement joins TRBV9 to TRBJ2-7; TRBD2 matches 7 bases. Germline CDR1 reads SGDLS; CDR2 reads YYNGEE. V shed 1 base, J shed 6 bases, and the junction held 10 bases outside the gene matches. The CDR3 is 15 amino acids. The CDR3: CASSVSRERRCEQYV. For the CDR3, the DNA is TGTGCCAGCAGCGTATCGCGGGAGCGTCGGTGCGAGCAGTACGTC.

This clone was observed a handful of times. The chain joins TRBV7-2 to TRBJ1-2; D ambiguous. Germline assignment: CDR1 SGHTA and CDR2 FQGNSA. The CDR3 length is 16 residues. V was clipped by 1 base and J by 5 bases, with 17 bases between them. The CDR3 sequence is CASSLGGSRRIYGYTF. Here the CDR3 DNA reads TGTGCCAGCAGCTTAGGTGGTTCGAGGAGGATTTATGGCTACACCTTC.

The rearrangement links TRBV7-9 to TRBJ2-1; D is possibly TRBD1 (6 bases). Germline lookup yields CDR1 SEHNR and CDR2 FQNEAQ (reference sequence). The CDR3 is 16 amino acids. Trimming cost V 0 bases and J 6 bases, with 15 bases left between them. The DNA of the CDR3 is TGTGCCAGCAGCTTAGCGGGCAGGGGAACGGGCAATGAGCAGTTCTTC. Translation gives CASSLAGRGTGNEQFF.

The V call is TRBV15, the J call TRBJ1-5, with a tentative D call TRBD1 (5 bases). V was pared by 0 bases and J by 4 bases, with 10 bases between. This CDR3 contains 15 residues. The V gene's germline CDR1 is LNHNV and CDR2 YYDKDF (reference sequence). The CDR3 DNA reads TGTGCCACCAGCAGAGATCTGGGGGGGAATCAGCCCCAGCATTTT. This translates into CATSRDLGGNQPQHF. Full variable domain (remainder filled in from reference TRBV15 and TRBJ1-5): DAMVIQNPRYQVTQFGKPVTLSCSQTLNHNVMYWYQQKSSQAPKLLFHYYDKDFNNEADTPDNFQSRRPNTSFCFLDIRSPGLGDTAMYLCATSRDLGGNQPQHFGDGTRLSIL.

The chain links TRBV6-2 or TRBV6-3 to TRBJ2-1; 14 bases align to TRBD2. Germline V CDR1 and CDR2: MNHEY, SVGEGT. The ends lost 1 base at V and 7 bases at J; junction bases unmatched: 0. The CDR3 spans 15 residues. CDR3 DNA sequence: TGTGCCAGCAGTTACTGGACTAGCGGGAGGAATGAGCAGTTCTTC. As protein: CASSYWTSGRNEQFF.

This clone was seen a single time. The gene calls are TRBV4-3 and TRBJ2-6; D not resolved. Germline CDR1 LGHNA, CDR2 YSLEER. Trimming pared 1 base from V and 1 base from J, leaving 8 bases between. The CDR3 runs to 16 residues. CDR3 nucleotides: TGCGCCAGCAGCCAAGCCTTAACTTCTGGGGCCAACGTCCTGACTTTC. As protein: CASSQALTSGANVLTF.

The chain employs TRBV12-3 or TRBV12-4 and TRBJ2-1; the D is unclear. The V end was cut by 5 bases, the J end by 4 bases, with 9 bases between. This CDR3 has 13 amino acids. CDR3 DNA: TGTGCCAGCAGTCGTGAGCTGTACAATGAGCAGTTCTTC. This sequence encodes CASSRELYNEQFF.

CDR3: CASSRTGVFEKLFF. CDR3 nucleotides: TGTGCCAGCAGCAGGACAGGGGTATTTGAAAAACTGTTTTTT. The chain uses TRBV6-5 and TRBJ1-4; the match to TRBD1 covers 9 bases. CDR1 MNHEY and CDR2 SVGAGI come from the germline V gene. The CDR3 spans 14 residues. The J segment lost 7 bases and the V segment lost 6 bases, leaving 6 bases of the junction unmatched.

The chain couples TRBV29-1 to TRBJ2-1; 10 bases line up with TRBD2. V was clipped by 1 base and J by 10 bases; unmatched bases: 7. CDR3 length equals 14 residues. Germline V gene sequence: CDR1 SQVTM, CDR2 ANQGSEA. The CDR3, as DNA: TGCAGCGTTGAAGGTTATCTAGCGGGAGACGAGCAGTTCTTC. Translated, it gives CSVEGYLAGDEQFF.

The chain couples TRBV27 to TRBJ2-1, with D uncertain. The V end was cut by 6 bases, the J end by 4 bases, with 22 bases between. Per germline, CDR1 MNHEY and CDR2 SMNVEV (reference sequence). This CDR3 region has 17 residues. CDR3 bases: TGTGCCAGCAGGACCCTTAGCAGTCTAATGAAATACAATGAGCAGTTCTTC. Its protein is CASRTLSSLMKYNEQFF.

The chain employs TRBV25-1 and TRBJ2-2, with D perhaps TRBD2 (5 bases). The CDR3 runs 13 residues. Trimming removed 6 bases at V and 3 bases at J, with 8 bases between. The V gene's germline CDR1 is MGHDK and CDR2 SYGVNS. The CDR3 DNA sequence: TGTGCCAGCAGCGAACTAGACACCGGGGAGCTGTTTTTT. This translates into CASSELDTGELFF.

The rearrangement links TRBV3-1 (or the pseudogene TRBV3-2) to TRBJ1-5, with 9 bases identical to TRBD1. The CDR3 covers 14 residues. Germline V CDR1 and CDR2: LGHDT, YNNKEL (reference sequence). V was pared by 3 bases and J by 7 bases, with 4 bases of the junction left unmatched. The CDR3: CASSHRQGEQPQHF. CDR3 coding DNA: TGTGCCAGCAGCCACCGACAGGGGGAACAGCCCCAGCATTTT.

V usage is TRBV7-9 and J usage is TRBJ2-6; TRBD1 is a possible D gene (5 bases). CDR1 is SEHNR and CDR2 is FQNEAQ in the germline V gene (reference sequence). Trimming pared 5 bases from V and 2 bases from J, leaving 19 bases between. The CDR3 runs to 18 residues. Written as DNA, the CDR3 is TGTGCCAGCAGCCCCCCCCCGGACATTAGTGCTGGGGCCAACGTCCTGACTTTC. As protein: CASSPPPDISAGANVLTF.

The J gene is TRBJ2-7, the V gene TRBV3-1 (or the pseudogene TRBV3-2); perhaps TRBD1 as D (6 bases). Germline CDR1 is LGHDT and CDR2 is YNNKEL (reference sequence). The CDR3 consists of 14 residues. Trimming took off 0 bases at V and 5 bases at J, with 11 bases between the two ends. CDR3 sequence reads: CASSQDRAGDEQYV. The CDR3 DNA follows: TGTGCCAGCAGCCAAGATAGGGCAGGGGACGAGCAGTACGTC.

A remark on this clone: Other DNA sequences of this sample code for an identical CDR3. The chain links TRBV5-4 to TRBJ1-5, with D tentatively TRBD1 (6 bases). CDR1 is SGHNT, CDR2 YYREEE, per germline (reference sequence). Trimming took 8 bases from V and 0 from J, leaving 12 bases between them. CDR3 length equals 14 residues. Here the CDR3 DNA reads TGTGCCAGTAGCACCAGGGGTAGCAATCAGCCCCAGCATTTT. It codes for CASSTRGSNQPQHF.

This CDR3 reads CASSVAPGGTRNTEAFF. The CDR3 DNA is TGTGCCAGCAGCGTGGCTCCAGGGGGCACTAGGAACACTGAAGCTTTCTTT. The chain combines TRBV9 with TRBJ1-1; 8 positions agree with TRBD1. Per the germline V gene, CDR1 is SGDLS and CDR2 is YYNGEE. The V and J ends lost 2 bases and 1 base, in that order; junction bases with no gene match: 10. This CDR3 is built from 17 residues.

The J gene is TRBJ1-2, the V gene TRBV19; a weak D match, TRBD1 (5 bases). Between the trimmed V and J ends, which lost 5 bases and 8 bases, there was a span of 12 bases. The CDR3 spans 12 residues. The germline V gene encodes CDR1 LNHDA and CDR2 SQIVND (reference sequence). The CDR3 protein is CASSGQGTGYTF. DNA of the CDR3: TGTGCCAGTAGTGGTCAGGGTACAGGCTACACCTTC.

The chain joins TRBV15 to TRBJ1-1, with a weak D call TRBD1 (5 bases). Germline V CDR1 and CDR2: LNHNV, YYDKDF (reference sequence). V lost 2 bases and J 4 bases, leaving 14 bases between the germline ends. This CDR3 region has 15 residues. The CDR3 here is CATSRHQGSGTEAFF. The CDR3 DNA is TGTGCCACCAGCAGACACCAGGGCTCGGGCACTGAAGCTTTCTTT.

This chain joins TRBV21-1 and TRBJ2-5; the table's TRBD1 call for D was not verified on the DNA. TRBV21-1 is designated a pseudogene. CDR3 length: 16 amino acids. CDR3 in DNA: TGTGCCAGCAGTGTTGTCGACAGGGGGCGGAGGGAGACCCAGTACTTC. Translation: CASSVVDRGRRETQYF.